This T cell receptor (beta chain) was observed in a study of OX40 agonist ivuxolimab in advanced cancers. Across the study: Patient treatment consisted of intravenous ivuxolimab administration every 2 weeks at 0.01 to 10 mg/kg.

Concerning this clone: The target antigen is unknown.

Study-level results: More expanded clones were found, on average, in CD8+ than in CD4+ T cells. Dosing at 0.1 to 3.0 mg/kg was accompanied by clonal expansion of CD4+ and CD8+ blood T cells by week 6.

Generated by immunoSEQ multiplex PCR, the TCRdb table keeps only in-frame clones and is missing some. Here the sample spans 20,000 to 25,000 clones, around 84% being singletons. Source: CD4+ or CD8+ T cells sorted from blood, taken in a trial of the OX40 agonist ivuxolimab. This TCR was sampled from an adult with an advanced solid tumor such as melanoma, head and neck, liver or kidney cancer.

The CDR3 nucleotides are TGTGCCAGCCAGACTAGCCGGAGCCTCCACGAGCAGTACTTC. Its translation: CASQTSRSLHEQYF. The V call is TRBV11-1, the J call TRBJ2-5; 7 bases map to TRBD2. The J call is uncertain, as TRBJ2-7 better fits the DNA end. Germline V gene lookup returns CDR1 SGHAT and CDR2 FQDESV (reference sequence). The CDR3 consists of 14 residues.